This T cell receptor beta chain is from a study of early T cells in non-severe SARS-CoV-2 infection (dated by TCRdb to about 2021). In terms of the full investigation: Bulk RNA from unsorted whole blood was used for TCR sequencing, so alpha and beta chains could not be paired.

The study was a case-control design nested within a healthcare worker cohort in London, UK, with weekly nasopharyngeal swab PCR tests and blood sampling. Healthcare workers were recruited between 23 and 31 March 2020, during the week of the UK lockdown, and were followed weekly for up to about 15 weeks. The CDR3 goes from the cysteine to the phenylalanine over 15 residues. The retained sequence is limited to the CDR3, 45 bases, with the frame set at the first base. The V end loses 0 bases and the J end loses 5 bases, and a stretch of 12 bases separates them. CDR1 and CDR2, looked up from the germline V gene, are SGHVS and FNYEAQ. What the study reported, not specific to this receptor: Matching against VDJdb was skewed toward anti-spike CD8 responses, likely underestimated virus-specific expansions, and missed private and CD4 specificities.

The library was generated by 5' RACE. The sequencer listed for this sample is NextSeq 500. In the TCR library protocol, unique molecular identifiers were attached to individual cDNA molecules to correct for PCR bias and sequencing error. Sequencing covered both TCR alpha and beta chains, and within each sample the abundances of alpha and beta sequences were tightly co-correlated. Turning to the authors' computational methods: Decombinator V4 was used to annotate TCR sequences for V gene, J gene and CDR3. Expanded TCRs were defined as changing significantly between any two time points under a Poisson model with p below 0.0001. TCR abundances were normalised to the total number of TCRs sequenced per sample and were expressed as counts per million. TRAV1-2 paired with TRAJ12, TRAJ20 or TRAJ33 defined MAIT TCRs, while TRAV10 paired with TRAJ18 defined iNKT TCRs. VDJdb, accessed 1 November 2021, was searched for CMV, EBV and SARS-CoV-2 annotated TCRs, with TCRs annotated for multiple antigens excluded. TCRdb took the public reads, trimmed them with fastp at Q25, ran MiXCR for clone calling and kept in-frame beta chains. Under each unique CDR3 protein, matching rows form one entry showing the most common genes and DNA. What appears here as the V and J calls and clone size reflects TCRdb's work, not the paper's. In this sample the table shows roughly 100,000 distinct CDR3 sequences, 12% to 15% of which occur a single time. Under 6.5% of the sample comes from the top ten.

This clonotype turned up a few times. The antigen it binds to is not known. Base-call qualities are not available, and no considerably larger clone is one nucleotide away. Sequencing was done on a sample of whole blood. The TCR originated in an adult who was a healthcare worker with PCR-confirmed SARS-CoV-2 infection or an uninfected control (not recorded which). This chain joins TRBV7-6 to TRBJ2-3, and TRBD2 may be the D gene, going by 5 matching bases. The nucleotides read TGTGCCAGCAGCTTAGCTGTTCCGGGGTTAGATACGCAGTATTTT. The resulting protein is CASSLAVPGLDTQYF.